This T cell receptor beta chain is drawn from a study of T cell clones after liver transplantation. The study, taken as a whole, reports: Small, mixed patient groups and varying post-transplant times limit these conclusions.

This clone occurred once. Its matching antigen is unknown. V dropped 2 bases and J dropped 7 bases, with 10 bases sitting between them. CDR1 is SGDLS and CDR2 is YYNGEE in the germline V gene. The CDR3 consists of 14 residues. TCRdb's copy holds only in-frame clones and misses some; the assay was immunoSEQ multiplex PCR. Of nearly 55,000 clones listed, roughly 84% are singletons. The chain joins TRBV9 to TRBJ1-6; D not resolved. This TCR was recovered from a human donor who received a liver transplant. Sequenced here: CD4+ T cells from blood, sampled before liver transplant. Here the CDR3 reads CASSVGSHNSPLHF. DNA for the CDR3: TGTGCCAGCAGCGTTGGCAGCCACAATTCACCCCTCCACTTT.